The rows below give T cell receptor beta chains drawn from one sample of a study of T cells in localized non-small cell lung cancer. Some clones are missing from TCRdb's copy, which holds only in-frame ones; the method was immunoSEQ multiplex PCR. The table has about 1,000 clones, roughly 20% seen once. This material consisted of lung tumor tissue, taken before any cancer treatment. The receptors here all came from a female donor of 60 years or more with stage I squamous cell lung carcinoma. CDR3s leave out the opening cysteine and the closing phenylalanine or tryptophan. For some rows the clone size is stated as once, few or many, or as a class when expanded; others skip it.

-	TRBV9	ASSVGTGKGDEQF
-	TRBV5-1	ASSRAGLNTEAF
few	TRBV1	ASSLEWGRSNQPQH
few	TRBV6-8	ASSYPGWGYNEQF
-	TRBV7-6	ASSSGGWYTGELF
medium-sized	TRBV11-3	ASSLEAGLSSYEQY
few	TRBV6-8	ASSQRRTSGQETQY
large	TRBV6-8	ASSYSGAEGTEAF
few	TRBV5-1	ASSSGTSGILSYEQY
large	TRBV11-3	ASSPFAGSYEQY
few	TRBV11-3	ASSTGPGATNEKLF